One sample yielded the 26 T cell receptor beta chains listed below, sequenced in a study of blood T cell repertoires in COVID-19. The data were produced by immunoSEQ multiplex PCR, yet TCRdb's version contains in-frame clones alone and is incomplete. This sample has over 300,000 clones, with 70% to 90% found just once. What was sequenced was PBMCs or T cells enriched from blood (not recorded which). The origin of the receptors is a man aged 25 to 45 who had recovered from COVID-19.

This clone has more than one count but fewer than ten. The chain links TRBV5-1 to TRBJ1-5, with 12 bases identical to TRBD1. The CDR3 contains 16 residues. With V trimmed by 4 bases and J by 6 bases, 8 bases remained unmatched. The germline V gene encodes CDR1 SGHRS and CDR2 YFSETQ. CDR3 loop: CASSPVGTGGGQPQHF. The CDR3 nucleotides are TGCGCCAGCAGCCCTGTTGGGACAGGGGGCGGTCAGCCCCAGCATTTT.

The gene calls are TRBV9 and TRBJ2-5, with D uncertain. Germline V gene sequence: CDR1 SGDLS, CDR2 YYNGEE. The CDR3 consists of 14 residues. Between the trimmed V and J ends, which lost 6 bases and 1 base, there was a span of 13 bases. CDR3 in amino acids: CASTVTAVQETQYF. The CDR3 nucleotides read TGTGCCAGCACCGTGACTGCGGTCCAAGAGACCCAGTACTTC.

The rearrangement joins TRBV4-3 to TRBJ1-1, with D unresolved. The germline V gene has CDR1 LGHNA and CDR2 YSLEER. The CDR3 is made up of 14 amino acids. The V end was cut by 3 bases, the J end by 4 bases, with 12 bases between. The CDR3 sequence is CASSQSIGSTEAFF. The CDR3, as DNA: TGCGCCAGCAGCCAGTCTATCGGGAGCACTGAAGCTTTCTTT.

This chain links TRBV10-3 with TRBJ2-5; D may be TRBD1 (7 bases). This CDR3 contains 17 residues. In germline, CDR1 is ENHRY, CDR2 SYGVKD. Trimming stripped 0 bases from V and 3 bases from J, with 17 bases between. The CDR3 DNA reads as TGTGCCATCAGTGAGTCGGCCCCAGGGGGGAGGAAAGAGACCCAGTACTTC. Its translation is CAISESAPGGRKETQYF.

The rearrangement joins TRBV5-5 to TRBJ1-3; TRBD1 aligns across 7 bases. The length of the CDR3 is 17 residues. The J segment lost 1 base and the V segment lost 0 bases, leaving 7 bases of the junction unmatched. Germline CDR1 reads SGHKS; CDR2 reads YYEKEE (reference sequence). The CDR3 nucleotides read TGTGCCAGCAGCTTGGGACAGGGAATCTTATCTGGAAACACCATATATTTT. It codes for CASSLGQGILSGNTIYF.

The rearrangement joins TRBV18 to TRBJ1-1; tentative D call: TRBD1 (5 bases). Between the trimmed V and J ends, which lost 2 bases and 6 bases, there was a span of 10 bases. Per germline, CDR1 KGHSH and CDR2 LQKENI. The CDR3 is 13 amino acids. The CDR3 DNA is TGTGCCAGCTCACCAACGGACATCTCTGAAGCTTTCTTT. Protein product: CASSPTDISEAFF.

The chain has TRBV6-5 and TRBJ1-5; 10 bases agree with TRBD1. Per the germline V gene, CDR1 is MNHEY and CDR2 is SVGAGI. The trim removed 6 bases at V and 8 bases at J, leaving 4 bases unmatched. The CDR3 length is 13 residues. The CDR3 sequence is CASSRDRGEPQHF. CDR3 bases: TGTGCCAGCAGCCGGGACAGGGGAGAGCCCCAGCATTTT.

The chain is built from TRBV9 and TRBJ2-7; 9 nucleotides match TRBD1. V was pared by 3 bases and J by 7 bases, with 14 bases of the junction left unmatched. Germline V CDR1 and CDR2: SGDLS, YYNGEE. The CDR3 loop spans 16 amino acids. The CDR3 coding sequence is TGTGCCAGCAGCGGGGGGACAGGGAACCCCTACGGAGAGCAGTACTTC. Its translation: CASSGGTGNPYGEQYF.

The chain has TRBV3-1 (or the pseudogene TRBV3-2) and TRBJ1-4, with 9 bases aligning to TRBD1. J lost 6 bases, V lost 0 bases, and 2 bases had no gene match. There are 15 residues in the CDR3. Germline CDR1 LGHDT, CDR2 YNNKEL (reference sequence). CDR3 sequence (DNA): TGTGCCAGCAGCCAAGAGGGGACAGGGTATGAAAAACTGTTTTTT. It codes for CASSQEGTGYEKLFF.

V usage is TRBV3-1 (or the pseudogene TRBV3-2) and J usage is TRBJ1-2, with TRBD1 matching 10 bases. This CDR3 has 13 amino acids. Germline trimming cut 4 bases from V and 9 bases from J; bases unmatched to any gene: 5. CDR1 LGHDT and CDR2 YNNKEL come from the germline V gene (reference sequence). CDR3 nucleotide sequence: TGTGCCAGCAGCCTCGGGACAGGGGCGCGCTACACCTTC. As protein: CASSLGTGARYTF.

The chain combines TRBV16 with TRBJ1-5, with a weak D call TRBD1 (5 bases). The CDR3 is 14 amino acids. V dropped 2 bases and J dropped 7 bases, with 12 bases sitting between them. CDR1 is KGHSY, CDR2 FQNENV, per germline. The chain's CDR3 is CASSQVPGGQPQHF. CDR3 DNA sequence: TGTGCCAGCAGCCAAGTACCGGGGGGACAGCCCCAGCATTTT. Using reference TRBV16 and TRBJ1-5 for the parts outside the CDR3, the full variable domain is GEEVAQTPKHLVRGEGQKAKLYCAPIKGHSYVFWYQQVLKNEFKFLISFQNENVFDETGMPKERFSAKCLPNSPCSLEIQATKLEDSAVYFCASSQVPGGQPQHFGDGTRLSIL.

The rearrangement uses TRBV7-6 and TRBJ1-2, with TRBD1 matching 8 bases. The CDR3 covers 17 residues. Germline CDR1 reads SGHVS; CDR2 reads FNYEAQ. Trimming took 1 base from V and 3 from J; bases not matched to a gene: 10. The CDR3: CASSLEARGPRDYGYTF. DNA of the CDR3: TGTGCCAGCAGCTTAGAAGCCAGGGGGCCCCGGGACTATGGCTACACCTTC.

This sequence joins TRBV7-3 and TRBJ2-5, with D perhaps TRBD1 (5 bases). The V and J ends lost 2 bases and 4 bases respectively, with 14 bases between them. CDR3 length: 15 residues. Germline lookup yields CDR1 SGHTA and CDR2 FQGTGA. CDR3 bases: TGTGCCAGCAGCTTATTCTCAGGGTTCGGAGAGACCCAGTACTTC. Its protein is CASSLFSGFGETQYF.

The chain carries TRBV7-8 and TRBJ1-1, with 10 positions matching TRBD1. V gave up 6 bases and J gave up 2 bases; unmatched junction bases: 15. CDR1 and CDR2 from the germline V gene are SGHVS and FQNEAQ. The CDR3 totals 18 residues. The CDR3 region has the DNA TGTGCCAGCAGGCACAAGCCGGGGACAGGGGTTACAAACACTGAAGCTTTCTTT. Its protein product is CASRHKPGTGVTNTEAFF.

The DNA for the CDR3 is TGTGCCAGCAGCGCAGCAGCGGGGGGGACCCACAATGAGCAGTTCTTC. Its translation is CASSAAAGGTHNEQFF. The chain carries TRBV7-6 and TRBJ2-1; 10 nucleotides match TRBD2. This CDR3 region has 16 residues. Germline V gives CDR1 SGHVS, CDR2 FNYEAQ. After removal of 5 bases from V and 5 bases from J, the junction contained 9 bases not matched to a gene.

The chain couples TRBV29-1 to TRBJ2-7; 9 bases are shared with TRBD2. Germline V gene lookup returns CDR1 SQVTM and CDR2 ANQGSEA. The CDR3 is made up of 13 amino acids. V gave up 4 bases and J gave up 4 bases; unmatched junction bases: 5. The CDR3 DNA is TGCAGCGTTGTAGGTAGCGGGAGATACGAGCAGTACTTC. This sequence encodes CSVVGSGRYEQYF.

The count of this clone is one. The chain combines TRBV7-6 with TRBJ2-1, with 8 bases that match TRBD2. Germline CDR1 and CDR2: SGHVS and FNYEAQ. This CDR3 region has 15 residues. V shed 3 bases, J shed 7 bases, and the junction held 8 bases outside the gene matches. The CDR3 DNA follows: TGTGCCAGCAGCTTTGGCGGGGGGCGAGATAATGAGCAGTTCTTC. It translates to CASSFGGGRDNEQFF.

The chain has TRBV27 and TRBJ2-1; 8 bases are shared with TRBD1. V was pared by 5 bases and J by 6 bases, with 12 bases of the junction left unmatched. Per the germline V gene, CDR1 is MNHEY and CDR2 is SMNVEV (reference sequence). The CDR3 consists of 16 residues. CDR3 region: CASSLRDRWGPNEQFF. The CDR3 DNA is TGTGCCAGCAGTCTCCGGGACAGGTGGGGCCCCAATGAGCAGTTCTTC.

The V call is TRBV6-5, the J call TRBJ1-2, with a tentative D call TRBD1 (5 bases). The CDR3 runs 11 residues. V was pared by 7 bases and J by 8 bases, with 11 bases between. Germline CDR1 is MNHEY and CDR2 is SVGAGI. CDR3 in DNA: TGTGCCAGCACCCGGGACTTAGGCTACACCTTC. It translates to CASTRDLGYTF.

This rearrangement joins TRBV27 to TRBJ1-2; D not certain. Germline V gene sequence: CDR1 MNHEY, CDR2 SMNVEV (reference sequence). This CDR3 is built from 12 residues. V lost 8 bases and J 1 base, leaving 8 bases between the germline ends. The CDR3 region is CASRTINYGYTF. In DNA, the CDR3 is TGTGCCAGCCGAACAATTAACTATGGCTACACCTTC.

This rearrangement joins TRBV7-2 to TRBJ1-4, with D tentatively TRBD1 (5 bases). The germline V gene has CDR1 SGHTA and CDR2 FQGNSA. V lost 11 bases and J 8 bases, leaving 18 bases between the germline ends. CDR3 size: 13 residues. The CDR3 loop is CASSGVVGEKLFF. The CDR3 region has the DNA TGTGCCTCCTCGGGGGTCGTTGGGGAAAAACTGTTTTTT.

The chain carries TRBV19 and TRBJ2-6; weak D call: TRBD1 (5 bases). Trimming cost V 5 bases and J 2 bases, with 10 bases left between them. Germline CDR1 LNHDA, CDR2 SQIVND (reference sequence). The CDR3 extends over 15 amino acids. CDR3 DNA sequence: TGTGCCAGTAGTGGTAGGGGTACTGGGGCCAACGTCCTGACTTTC. Amino acids: CASSGRGTGANVLTF.

This chain connects TRBV2 to TRBJ2-1, with D possibly TRBD1 on 5 matching bases. The CDR3 contains 13 residues. The germline gives CDR1 SNHLY, CDR2 FYNNEI. Trimming stripped 8 bases from V and 8 bases from J, with 16 bases between. CDR3 sequence (DNA): TGTGCCAGCCGAAAGGACAATTCGGATGAGCAGTTCTTC. Translation: CASRKDNSDEQFF.

The genes are TRBV11-2 and TRBJ2-2; no reliable D call. The CDR3 is 13 amino acids. CDR1 and CDR2 from the germline V gene are SGHAT and FQNNGV. With 5 bases removed from V and 6 bases from J, the gap between germline ends came to 10 bases. The chain's CDR3 is CASSPAGSGELFF. For the CDR3, the DNA is TGTGCCAGCAGCCCTGCAGGCTCCGGGGAGCTGTTTTTT.

The chain combines TRBV10-2 with TRBJ2-2, with 7 bases that match TRBD2. Germline values: CDR1 WSHSY, CDR2 SAAADI. Unmatched junction bases numbered 7, after V lost 0 bases and J lost 0 bases. The CDR3 totals 18 residues. CDR3 loop: CASSESDGGKTNTGELFF. In DNA form, the CDR3 reads TGCGCCAGCAGTGAGTCAGACGGGGGGAAAACGAACACCGGGGAGCTGTTTTTT.

The V and J genes are TRBV3-1 (or the pseudogene TRBV3-2) and TRBJ1-6; 7 bases line up with TRBD1. The V segment lost 2 bases and the J segment 8 bases; nucleotides outside the gene matches: 9. From germline, CDR1 is LGHDT and CDR2 YNNKEL (reference sequence). There are 16 residues in the CDR3. Here the CDR3 reads CASSQWWLGGDSPLHF. The CDR3 DNA reads TGTGCCAGCAGCCAATGGTGGTTAGGGGGCGATTCACCCCTCCACTTT.